The source of this TCR beta chain is a study of blood T cell repertoires in COVID-19 (dated by TCRdb to 2019 to 2021). At the level of the whole study: Samples covering the acute and convalescent phases of COVID-19 were provided by collaborators in the United States, Italy and Spain. The repertoires were released in a freely available public database intended as a resource for research on the immune response to SARS-CoV-2. The samples were drawn from the first 160 participants of the ongoing ImmuneRACE study and from about 1,200 subjects provided by 6 global collaborators. The sample metadata nearly always contained a de-identified subject ID, COVID-19 status, age in years and sex. The dataset comprised deeply sampled blood TCRbeta repertoires from subjects exposed to, actively infected with, or recovered from COVID-19. The material from the prospective study consisted of cDNA or gDNA derived from T cells, B-cell-depleted T cells, or PBMCs. HLA class I and class II types, where available, came from metadata supplied by the sample provider rather than from assay-based typing.

Overall study outcomes, separate from this receptor: The amount of clinical and demographic metadata varied by source and participant and was provided uncurated.

The collaborating institutions used their own protocols to collect whole blood in K2EDTA tubes. For TCRbeta analysis, collaborators shipped samples in one of three forms: frozen whole blood, isolated PBMCs, or DNA extracted from either of those sample types. Turning to this clone: Its antigen has not been determined. Base qualities are missing; no much larger clone stands one base away.

The immunoSEQ Assay, a bias-controlled multiplex PCR, was used to amplify TCRbeta CDR3 regions from genomic DNA. The study's processing was this. The number of nucleated cells in each sample was estimated by amplification of reference gene primers within the assay. To quantify the absolute abundance of each unique TCRbeta CDR3 rearrangement, sequence reads were collapsed and filtered. For each sample, productive Simpson clonality was calculated as the square root of Simpson's diversity index across productive rearrangements. TCRdb holds this immuneACCESS table with in-frame rearrangements only. Some clones are missing; in checked studies, unresolved V genes explain under half, and the rest has no known cause. Clone size and V and J calls were adopted from that table, with D and trimming inferred from the DNA. Across this sample there are some 50,000 clones, with 83% seen only once. The top ten hold roughly 8.2% of the sample.

The TCR sequence derives from an elderly man in a cohort sampled during active COVID-19. Source material: peripheral blood.

Read as DNA, the sequence is TGTGCCACCAGCAGAGATAGTGGGGGGGCCCTAGAGACCCAGTACTTC. This translates into CATSRDSGGALETQYF. This sequence uses TRBV15 and TRBJ2-5, with TRBD2 as a weak D call on 7 bases. V is cut by 0 bases and J by 4 bases, and the space between the germline ends is 15 bases. The CDR3 sequence holds 16 residues, the cysteine and phenylalanine included. The CDR3 DNA has 48 bases and is translated from base 1. CDR1 and CDR2, looked up from the germline V gene (reference sequence), are LNHNV and YYDKDF.